A single sample is the source of the 22 T cell receptor beta chains below, sequenced in a study of cytomegalovirus exposure and HLA in healthy donors. Researchers ran the PCR with 60 Vbeta and 13 Jbeta primers. Clones were sequenced by immunoSEQ multiplex PCR, and TCRdb holds only the in-frame ones, with some missing. The data contain about 200,000 clones, approximately 85% of them singletons. Sequencing was performed on PBMCs. The receptors shown here come from a woman between 50 and 59 years old in good health and CMV-seronegative.

J is TRBJ2-7 and V is TRBV25-1, with 7 bases aligning to TRBD2. The trim removed 8 bases at V and 3 bases at J, leaving 10 bases unmatched. In germline, CDR1 is MGHDK, CDR2 SYGVNS. This CDR3 spans 14 amino acids. The CDR3 spells CASGLSGSRYEQYF. DNA for the CDR3: TGTGCCAGCGGCCTTAGCGGGTCTCGCTACGAGCAGTACTTC.

V usage is TRBV4-2 and J usage is TRBJ2-7; perhaps TRBD2 as D (6 bases). The CDR3 runs 16 residues. From germline, CDR1 is LGHNA and CDR2 YNFKEQ. The germline V and J ends were trimmed by 0 bases and 3 bases, with 15 bases remaining between them. The DNA of the CDR3 is TGTGCCAGCAGCCAAGAAGTCGGGGACTTGGACTACGAGCAGTACTTC. Protein product: CASSQEVGDLDYEQYF.

The chain combines TRBV5-1 with TRBJ2-3; 7 nucleotides agree with TRBD2. This CDR3 comprises 15 residues. V gave up 5 bases and J gave up 5 bases; unmatched junction bases: 11. The germline CDR1 and CDR2 sequences are SGHRS and YFSETQ. The CDR3 coding sequence is TGCGCCAGCAGACCAACTAGCGTGCTCGGAGATACGCAGTATTTT. It specifies CASRPTSVLGDTQYF.

This clone has just one count. The V gene is TRBV30, the J gene TRBJ1-4, with 9 positions matching TRBD1. There are 13 residues in the CDR3. The V and J ends lost 4 bases and 8 bases, in that order; junction bases with no gene match: 5. Per germline, CDR1 GTSNPN and CDR2 SVGIG (reference sequence). The CDR3 region has the DNA TGTGCCTGGACTGGACAGGGGAACGAAAAACTGTTTTTT. It translates to CAWTGQGNEKLFF. Looking up the rest from reference TRBV30 and TRBJ1-4 gives the full variable domain: SQTIHQWPATLVQPVGSPLSLECTVEGTSNPNLYWYRQAAGRGLQLLFYSVGIGQISSEVPQNLSASRPQDRQFILSSKKLLLSDSGFYLCAWTGQGNEKLFFGSGTQLSVL.

The chain uses TRBV27 and TRBJ2-5, with D perhaps TRBD1 (6 bases). CDR1 is MNHEY, CDR2 SMNVEV, per germline (reference sequence). Trimming cost V 3 bases and J 5 bases, with 19 bases left between them. The CDR3 is 16 residues long. CDR3 protein: CASSFHAQGREETQYF. The CDR3, as DNA: TGTGCCAGCAGTTTCCACGCCCAGGGGCGTGAGGAGACCCAGTACTTC.

The chain has TRBV2 and TRBJ2-2; 7 bases align to TRBD1. There are 14 residues in the CDR3. Germline CDR1 and CDR2: SNHLY and FYNNEI. V gave up 8 bases and J gave up 0 bases; unmatched junction bases: 3. The CDR3 nucleotides are TGTGCCAGCCGGGGACAGACGAACACCGGGGAGCTGTTTTTT. As protein: CASRGQTNTGELFF.

The rearrangement uses TRBV6-4 and TRBJ1-2; D is perhaps TRBD1 (5 bases). The V end lost 5 bases, the J end lost 2 bases, and 12 bases lay between the germline ends. This CDR3 region has 14 residues. Germline V CDR1 and CDR2: MRHNA, SNTAGT. For the CDR3, the DNA is TGTGCCAGCAGTAGACAGATGGGAAACTATGGCTACACCTTC. Its protein product is CASSRQMGNYGYTF.

The chain uses TRBV19 and TRBJ2-5; TRBD1 matches 10 bases. The germline CDR1 and CDR2 sequences are LNHDA and SQIVND (reference sequence). The CDR3 is 13 amino acids. V dropped 4 bases and J dropped 6; count of bases not matched to a gene: 2. CDR3 coding DNA: TGTGCCAGTAGTACGGGACAGGGGAAGACCCAGTACTTC. Encoded protein: CASSTGQGKTQYF.

With respect to this clone: Other DNA sequences in the sample encode the same CDR3. V and J are TRBV9 and TRBJ1-1; D is perhaps TRBD1 (6 bases). Germline loops: CDR1 SGDLS, CDR2 YYNGEE. The CDR3 spans 16 residues. V lost 0 bases to trimming and J lost 3 bases, with 15 bases between them. In nucleotides, the CDR3 is TGTGCCAGCAGCGTAGGTGGGACAACCGGGGACACTGAAGCTTTCTTT. This sequence encodes CASSVGGTTGDTEAFF.

The rearrangement links TRBV29-1 to TRBJ2-3; D may be TRBD1 (6 bases). CDR1 is SQVTM, CDR2 ANQGSEA, per germline. The CDR3 spans 15 residues. V shed 2 bases and J shed 4 bases, with 16 bases lying between them. CDR3 sequence: CSVEQGLSASDTQYF. The DNA for the CDR3 is TGCAGCGTTGAACAGGGGCTTAGCGCCTCAGATACGCAGTATTTT.

This chain uses TRBV5-1 with TRBJ2-1; 8 nucleotides match TRBD2. The CDR3 is 14 residues long. Trimming cost V 4 bases and J 8 bases; bases outside gene matches: 8. Germline loops: CDR1 SGHRS, CDR2 YFSETQ. CDR3 in DNA: TGCGCCAGCAGCCTCGGGACTAGGTCCGATGAGCAGTTCTTC. Its protein is CASSLGTRSDEQFF. Full variable domain (rest looked up from reference TRBV5-1 and TRBJ2-1): KAGVTQTPRYLIKTRGQQVTLSCSPISGHRSVSWYQQTPGQGLQFLFEYFSETQRNKGNFPGRFSGRQFSNSRSEMNVSTLELGDSALYLCASSLGTRSDEQFFGPGTRLTVL.

This rearrangement joins TRBV5-6 to TRBJ1-2; 7 bases are shared with TRBD1. In germline, CDR1 is SGHDT, CDR2 YYEEEE. The CDR3 spans 17 residues. Trimming at V came to 6 bases and at J to 7 bases, leaving 21 bases not matched to a gene. CDR3 region: CASTIGVVQGGFSGYTF. CDR3 nucleotides: TGTGCCAGCACCATTGGAGTCGTGCAGGGGGGCTTCTCTGGCTACACCTTC.

This clone was seen a handful of times. Other DNA variants within this sample encode the same CDR3. This chain uses TRBV18 with TRBJ1-1, with 10 bases aligning to TRBD1. J lost 1 base, V lost 3 bases, and 2 bases had no gene match. The CDR3 spans 15 residues. Per the germline V gene, CDR1 is KGHSH and CDR2 is LQKENI. The CDR3 DNA reads as TGTGCCAGCTCACCCGGACAGGGGGGGAACACTGAAGCTTTCTTT. Translated, it gives CASSPGQGGNTEAFF. Full variable domain (outside the CDR3, taken from reference TRBV18 and TRBJ1-1): NAGVMQNPRHLVRRRGQEARLRCSPMKGHSHVYWYRQLPEEGLKFMVYLQKENIIDESGMPKERFSAEFPKEGPSILRIQQVVRGDSAAYFCASSPGQGGNTEAFFGQGTRLTVV.

This rearrangement joins TRBV6-6 to TRBJ1-1, with a weak D call TRBD1 (6 bases). CDR1 and CDR2 (germline): MNHNY, SVGAGI (reference sequence). Trimming left V 7 bases short and J 0 bases short, with 9 bases between. The CDR3 covers 13 residues. The chain's CDR3 is CASIYRVNTEAFF. The CDR3 coding sequence is TGTGCCAGCATATACAGGGTGAACACTGAAGCTTTCTTT.

To note about this clone: Mismatch with germline at one junction end may stem from a read error. This chain joins TRBV19 and TRBJ2-5; 8 nucleotides line up with TRBD2. Germline lookup yields CDR1 LNHDA and CDR2 SQIVND (reference sequence). This CDR3 is built from 15 residues. The CDR3 sequence: CASSVDERGQETQYF. The CDR3 DNA reads as TGTGCCAGTAGTGTAGATGAGCGGGGGCAAGAGACCCAGTACTTC.

The chain uses TRBV7-2 and TRBJ1-3; D is unresolved. Per the germline V gene, CDR1 is SGHTA and CDR2 is FQGNSA. CDR3 length equals 15 residues. Trimming left V 5 bases short and J 4 bases short, with 15 bases between. The CDR3 DNA is TGTGCCAGCAGCCACGGGCCAAGCGGGGGAAACACCATATATTTT. The encoded protein is CASSHGPSGGNTIYF.

Only one count was recorded for this clone. The V gene is TRBV27, the J gene TRBJ2-2; tentatively, D is TRBD1 (5 bases). Trimming removed 0 bases at V and 3 bases at J, with 8 bases between. This CDR3 is built from 15 residues. Germline CDR1 reads MNHEY; CDR2 reads SMNVEV (reference sequence). The CDR3: CASSLSGRDTGELFF. The DNA of the CDR3 is TGTGCCAGCAGTTTATCTGGCAGGGACACCGGGGAGCTGTTTTTT.

In the case of this clone: A junction boundary mismatches the germline segment, possibly from a read error. V gene TRBV19 combines with J gene TRBJ2-2; 9 positions agree with TRBD1. In germline, CDR1 is LNHDA, CDR2 SQIVND (reference sequence). The CDR3 is 15 residues long. As DNA, the CDR3 is TGTGCCAGTAGAACCGGGACAGGGCGGACCGGGGAGCTATTTTTT. Protein sequence: CASRTGTGRTGELFF.

The CDR3 protein is CASRGQGLETQYF. The CDR3 coding sequence is TGTGCCAGTAGGGGACAGGGGCTCGAGACCCAGTACTTC. V gene TRBV19 combines with J gene TRBJ2-5; 10 bases are shared with TRBD1. V was clipped by 6 bases and J by 5 bases; unmatched bases: 3. This CDR3 has 13 amino acids. Germline V gene sequence: CDR1 LNHDA, CDR2 SQIVND (reference sequence).

The chain employs TRBV28 and TRBJ2-6, with D hard to call. Germline V lookup: CDR1 MDHEN, CDR2 SYDVKM. V was trimmed by 5 bases and J by 0 bases, leaving 8 bases between them. The CDR3 extends over 15 amino acids. The CDR3 here is CASSTAASGANVLTF. The CDR3 DNA is TGTGCCAGCAGTACAGCAGCCTCTGGGGCCAACGTCCTGACTTTC.

This clone was seen a few times. J is TRBJ2-2 and V is TRBV28; D is ambiguous. Germline-derived CDR1 and CDR2 are MDHEN and SYDVKM. V was cut by 5 bases and J by 5 bases, with 6 bases left in between. The CDR3 sequence is 12 residues long. This chain's CDR3 is CASSVLTGELFF. CDR3 in DNA: TGTGCCAGCAGTGTTCTAACCGGGGAGCTGTTTTTT. Together with reference TRBV28 and TRBJ2-2, the CDR3 gives the full variable domain: DVKVTQSSRYLVKRTGEKVFLECVQDMDHENMFWYRQDPGLGLRLIYFSYDVKMKEKGDIPEGYSVSREKKERFSLILESASTNQTSMYLCASSVLTGELFFGEGSRLTVL.

The chain uses TRBV28 and TRBJ1-2, with 8 nucleotides matching TRBD1. Germline CDR1 reads MDHEN; CDR2 reads SYDVKM. V gave up 4 bases and J gave up 8 bases; unmatched junction bases: 12. There are 15 residues in the CDR3. The CDR3 bases are TGTGCCAGCAGTTCCGGAATTGGACAGGGCTTCGGCTACACCTTC. Translated, it gives CASSSGIGQGFGYTF.